This T cell receptor beta chain was sequenced for a study of control samples from healthy donors and cancer patients. Measured with immunoSEQ multiplex PCR; TCRdb has only the in-frame clones, and not every one. Here the sample spans under 85,000 clones, roughly 84% being singletons. The V gene lost 0 bases and the J gene lost 4 bases, with 15 bases spanning the gap. Looked up from germline, CDR1 is MGHRA and CDR2 is YSYEKL. There are 16 residues in the CDR3. The clonotype was recovered from a man aged 55 to 70 with head and neck cancer. The specimen sequenced was PBMCs. V and J are TRBV4-1 and TRBJ1-2, with a tentative D call TRBD1 (5 bases). CDR3 sequence reads: CASSQEVSRVLYGYTF. The CDR3 DNA is TGCGCCAGCAGCCAAGAGGTATCCAGGGTCCTCTATGGCTACACCTTC.